This T cell receptor (beta chain) is drawn from a study of cytomegalovirus exposure and HLA in healthy donors. Regarding the study as a whole: Whilst most TCR sequences proved rare, a subset of public TCRs occurred across many donors.

In regard to this clone: What it binds is unknown.

Germline loops: CDR1 PRHDT, CDR2 FYEKMQ (reference sequence). V shed 4 bases, J shed 5 bases, and the junction held 8 bases outside the gene matches. The CDR3 totals 14 residues. Profiling relied on immunoSEQ multiplex PCR, and the TCRdb table lists in-frame clones only, not all of them. The sample shows 220,000 or so clones, over 80% of them seen only once. The sequenced sample consisted of PBMCs. This chain joins TRBV13 and TRBJ2-7; 7 bases match TRBD1. This TCR derives from a woman in her twenties or thirties in good health and CMV-seropositive. CDR3 sequence: CASSSPLTGNEQYF. DNA of the CDR3: TGTGCCAGCAGCTCACCACTGACAGGGAACGAGCAGTACTTC.